The TCR beta chain described here comes from a study of beta chain features in type 1 diabetes. General study points: TCRB CDR3 length was moderately but significantly reduced in all four CD4+ subsets of Type 1 diabetes patients.

This clone was seen a few times. Its specificity is not known. cDNA synthesis used the whole RNA isolate, giving expressed TCRB sequences. Method: immunoSEQ multiplex PCR; TCRdb's copy keeps in-frame clones and lacks some. The data show approximately 170,000 clones, approximately 8.1% seen once. The receptor was isolated from a woman between 35 and 50 years old with type 1 diabetes. The sample comprised central memory CD4+ T cells from blood.

The CDR3 nucleotides read TGTGCCAGCAGCTTAGAAGCGGGAGGGCTAATGTGGTCCTACAATGAGCAGTTCTTC. Its translation is CASSLEAGGLMWSYNEQFF. The chain recombines TRBV7-9 with TRBJ2-1, with 10 bases matching TRBD2. Germline CDR1 is SEHNR and CDR2 is FQNEAQ (reference sequence). CDR3 length: 19 residues. V was clipped by 1 base and J by 1 base; unmatched bases: 10.